The clone carrying this TCR beta chain was detected a few times. Its antigen is currently unknown. Quantitative 5'-RACE with molecular barcodes generated TCR beta libraries. TCRdb re-called the 5' RACE reads through MiXCR, storing one row per CDR3 protein. The sample includes around 230,000 distinct CDR3 sequences, around 9.1% of them seen just once. The sample comes from a study of CD8 T cells in ankylosing spondylitis. Study-level points and caveats: Earlier authors reported some of these motif variants in reactive arthritis synovial fluid and blood. Peripheral blood held disease-linked clones only at relatively low frequency, and these were CD8+. Within matched ankylosing spondylitis synovial fluid, disease-linked clones were reportedly significantly enriched.

The receptor was isolated from a male donor with ankylosing spondylitis or in good health (not recorded which). Sequenced: blood, either unsorted or a sorted T cell fraction (not recorded which).

Here the CDR3 reads CASTHGTSQETQYF. The CDR3, as DNA: TGTGCCAGCACCCATGGGACTAGCCAAGAGACCCAGTACTTC. The J gene is TRBJ2-5, the V gene TRBV12-3 or TRBV12-4, with 8 bases matching TRBD2. The CDR3 totals 14 residues. Trimming took 7 bases from V and 1 from J; bases not matched to a gene: 5.